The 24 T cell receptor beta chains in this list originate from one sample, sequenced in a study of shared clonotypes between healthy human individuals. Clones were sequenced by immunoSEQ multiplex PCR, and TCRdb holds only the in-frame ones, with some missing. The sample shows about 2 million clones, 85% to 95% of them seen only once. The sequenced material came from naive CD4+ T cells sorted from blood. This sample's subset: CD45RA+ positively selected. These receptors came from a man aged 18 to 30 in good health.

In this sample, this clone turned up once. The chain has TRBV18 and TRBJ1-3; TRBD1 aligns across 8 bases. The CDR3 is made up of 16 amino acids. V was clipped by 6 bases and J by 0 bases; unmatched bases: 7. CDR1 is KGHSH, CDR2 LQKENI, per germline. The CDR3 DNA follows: TGTGCCAGCTCGGCCCAGGGGGCGAGCTCTGGAAACACCATATATTTT. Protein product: CASSAQGASSGNTIYF.

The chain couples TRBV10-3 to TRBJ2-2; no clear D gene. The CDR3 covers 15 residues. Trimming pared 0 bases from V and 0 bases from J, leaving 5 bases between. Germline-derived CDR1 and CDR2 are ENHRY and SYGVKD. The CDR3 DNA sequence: TGTGCCATCAGTGAGTCTAGGACGAACACCGGGGAGCTGTTTTTT. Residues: CAISESRTNTGELFF.

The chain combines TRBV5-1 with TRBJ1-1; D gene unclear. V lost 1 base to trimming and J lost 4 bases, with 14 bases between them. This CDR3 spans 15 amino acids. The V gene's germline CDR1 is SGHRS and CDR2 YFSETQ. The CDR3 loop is CASSLLGLASTEAFF. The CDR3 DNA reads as TGCGCCAGCAGCTTGCTAGGGCTGGCGAGCACTGAAGCTTTCTTT.

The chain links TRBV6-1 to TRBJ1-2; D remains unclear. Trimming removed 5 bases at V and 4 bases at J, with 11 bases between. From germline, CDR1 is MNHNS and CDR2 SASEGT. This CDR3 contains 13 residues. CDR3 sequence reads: CASSFVDGYGYTF. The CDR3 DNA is TGTGCCAGCAGTTTCGTGGACGGCTATGGCTACACCTTC.

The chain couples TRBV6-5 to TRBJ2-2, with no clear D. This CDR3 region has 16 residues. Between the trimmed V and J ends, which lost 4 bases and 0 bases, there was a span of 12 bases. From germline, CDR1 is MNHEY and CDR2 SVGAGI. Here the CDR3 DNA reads TGTGCCAGCAGTTCCACGGAACTCGCGAACACCGGGGAGCTGTTTTTT. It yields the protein CASSSTELANTGELFF.

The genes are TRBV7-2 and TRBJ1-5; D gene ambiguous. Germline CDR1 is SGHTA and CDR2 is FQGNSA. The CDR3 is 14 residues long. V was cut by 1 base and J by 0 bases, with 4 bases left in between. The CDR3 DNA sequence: TGTGCCAGCAGCTTAGATCTTAGCAATCAGCCCCAGCATTTT. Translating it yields CASSLDLSNQPQHF.

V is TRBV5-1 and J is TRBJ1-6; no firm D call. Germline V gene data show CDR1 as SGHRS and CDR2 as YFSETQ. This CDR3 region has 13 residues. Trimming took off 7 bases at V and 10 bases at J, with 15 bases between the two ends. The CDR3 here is CASGLEPRSPLHF. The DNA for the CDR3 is TGCGCCAGCGGTTTAGAACCCCGATCACCCCTCCACTTT.

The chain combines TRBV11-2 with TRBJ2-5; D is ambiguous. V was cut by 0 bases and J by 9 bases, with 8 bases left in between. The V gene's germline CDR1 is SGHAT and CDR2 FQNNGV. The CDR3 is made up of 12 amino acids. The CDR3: CASSLDLSPQYF. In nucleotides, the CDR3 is TGTGCCAGCAGCTTAGATCTGAGCCCCCAGTACTTC. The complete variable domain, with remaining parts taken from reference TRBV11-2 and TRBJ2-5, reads EAGVAQSPRYKIIEKRQSVAFWCNPISGHATLYWYQQILGQGPKLLIQFQNNGVVDDSQLPKDRFSAERLKGVDSTLKIQPAKLEDSAVYLCASSLDLSPQYFGPGTRLLVL.

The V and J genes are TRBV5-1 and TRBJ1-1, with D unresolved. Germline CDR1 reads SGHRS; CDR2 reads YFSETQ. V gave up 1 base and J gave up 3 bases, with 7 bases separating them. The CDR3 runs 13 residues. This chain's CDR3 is CASSLLGYTEAFF. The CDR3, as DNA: TGCGCCAGCAGCTTGTTAGGGTACACTGAAGCTTTCTTT. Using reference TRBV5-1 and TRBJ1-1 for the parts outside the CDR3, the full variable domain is KAGVTQTPRYLIKTRGQQVTLSCSPISGHRSVSWYQQTPGQGLQFLFEYFSETQRNKGNFPGRFSGRQFSNSRSEMNVSTLELGDSALYLCASSLLGYTEAFFGQGTRLTVV.

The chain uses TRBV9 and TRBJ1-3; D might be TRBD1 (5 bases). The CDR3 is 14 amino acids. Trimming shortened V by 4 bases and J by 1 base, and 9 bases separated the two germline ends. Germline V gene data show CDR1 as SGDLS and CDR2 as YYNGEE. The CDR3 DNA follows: TGTGCCAGCAGCATGGGGGGGTCTGGAAACACCATATATTTT. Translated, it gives CASSMGGSGNTIYF.

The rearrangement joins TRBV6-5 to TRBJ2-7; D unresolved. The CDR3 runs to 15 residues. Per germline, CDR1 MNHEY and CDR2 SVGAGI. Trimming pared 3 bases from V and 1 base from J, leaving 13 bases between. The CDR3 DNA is TGTGCCAGCAGTTATTCTGTCTGGGGTTCCTACGAGCAGTACTTC. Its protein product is CASSYSVWGSYEQYF.

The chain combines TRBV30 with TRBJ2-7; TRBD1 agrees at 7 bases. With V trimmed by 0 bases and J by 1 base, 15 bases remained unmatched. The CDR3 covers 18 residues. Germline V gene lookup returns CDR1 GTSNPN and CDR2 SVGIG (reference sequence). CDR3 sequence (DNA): TGTGCCTGGAGTGTACGAAGGATCGGACAGGCCTCTTCCTACGAGCAGTACTTC. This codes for CAWSVRRIGQASSYEQYF.

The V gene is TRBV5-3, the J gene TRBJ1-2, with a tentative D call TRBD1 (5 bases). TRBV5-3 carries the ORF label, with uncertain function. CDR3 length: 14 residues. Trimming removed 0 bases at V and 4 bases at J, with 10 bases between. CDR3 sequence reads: CARSLGGEAYGYTF. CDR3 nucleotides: TGTGCCAGAAGCTTGGGAGGGGAAGCCTATGGCTACACCTTC.

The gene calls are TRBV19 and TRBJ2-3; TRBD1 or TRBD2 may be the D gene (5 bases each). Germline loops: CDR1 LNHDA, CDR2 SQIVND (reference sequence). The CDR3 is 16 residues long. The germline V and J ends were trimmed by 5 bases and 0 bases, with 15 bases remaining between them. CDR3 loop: CASSSPGPGSTDTQYF. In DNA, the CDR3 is TGTGCCAGTAGTTCGCCGGGACCAGGAAGCACAGATACGCAGTATTTT.

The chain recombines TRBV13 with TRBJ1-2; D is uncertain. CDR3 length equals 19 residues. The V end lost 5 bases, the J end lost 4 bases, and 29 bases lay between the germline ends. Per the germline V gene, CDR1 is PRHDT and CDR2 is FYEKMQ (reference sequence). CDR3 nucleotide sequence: TGTGCCAGCAGCCCCAAGAACTCGGCTCAGGAGAGGGAGAGCTATGGCTACACCTTC. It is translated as CASSPKNSAQERESYGYTF.

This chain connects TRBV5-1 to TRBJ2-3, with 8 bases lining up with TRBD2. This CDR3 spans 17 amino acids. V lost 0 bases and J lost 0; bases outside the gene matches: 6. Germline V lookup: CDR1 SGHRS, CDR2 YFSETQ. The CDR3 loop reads CASSLAWTSRSTDTQYF. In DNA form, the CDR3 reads TGCGCCAGCAGCTTGGCATGGACTAGCCGAAGCACAGATACGCAGTATTTT.

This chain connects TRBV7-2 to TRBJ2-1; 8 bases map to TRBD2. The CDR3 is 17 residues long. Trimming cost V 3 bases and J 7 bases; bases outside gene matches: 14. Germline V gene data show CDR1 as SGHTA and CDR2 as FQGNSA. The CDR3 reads CASSFILGTRGTNEQFF. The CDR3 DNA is TGTGCCAGCAGCTTTATATTGGGGACTAGAGGTACTAATGAGCAGTTCTTC. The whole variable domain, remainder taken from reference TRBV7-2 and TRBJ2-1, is GAGVSQSPSNKVTEKGKDVELRCDPISGHTALYWYRQSLGQGLEFLIYFQGNSAPDKSGLPSDRFSAERTGGSVSTLTIQRTQQEDSAVYLCASSFILGTRGTNEQFFGPGTRLTVL.

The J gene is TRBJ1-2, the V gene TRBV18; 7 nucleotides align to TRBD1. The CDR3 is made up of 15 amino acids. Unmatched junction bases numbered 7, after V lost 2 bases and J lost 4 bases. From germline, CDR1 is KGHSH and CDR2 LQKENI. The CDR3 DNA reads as TGTGCCAGCTCACCAGAACAGGGGCAGGTCTATGGCTACACCTTC. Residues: CASSPEQGQVYGYTF.

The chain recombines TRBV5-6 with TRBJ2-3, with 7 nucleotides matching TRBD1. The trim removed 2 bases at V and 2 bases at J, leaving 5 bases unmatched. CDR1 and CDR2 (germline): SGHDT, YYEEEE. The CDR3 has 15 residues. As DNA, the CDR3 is TGTGCCAGCAGCTTTGCTGACAGGGCCACAGATACGCAGTATTTT. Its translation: CASSFADRATDTQYF.

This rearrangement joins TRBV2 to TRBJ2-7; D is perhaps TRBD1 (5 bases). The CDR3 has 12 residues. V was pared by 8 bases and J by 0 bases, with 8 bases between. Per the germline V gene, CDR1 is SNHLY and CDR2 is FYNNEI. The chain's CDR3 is CASHQGSYEQYF. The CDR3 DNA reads TGTGCCAGCCACCAGGGCTCCTACGAGCAGTACTTC.

CDR3 DNA sequence: TGTGCCAGCTCACCTCGACAGGGAGACCACGAGCAGTACTTC. This codes for CASSPRQGDHEQYF. The genes are TRBV18 and TRBJ2-7, with TRBD1 matching 7 bases. The ends lost 3 bases at V and 5 bases at J; junction bases unmatched: 7. The CDR3 loop spans 14 amino acids. CDR1 and CDR2 (germline): KGHSH, LQKENI. The whole variable domain, filled in from reference TRBV18 and TRBJ2-7, reads NAGVMQNPRHLVRRRGQEARLRCSPMKGHSHVYWYRQLPEEGLKFMVYLQKENIIDESGMPKERFSAEFPKEGPSILRIQQVVRGDSAAYFCASSPRQGDHEQYFGPGTRLTVT.

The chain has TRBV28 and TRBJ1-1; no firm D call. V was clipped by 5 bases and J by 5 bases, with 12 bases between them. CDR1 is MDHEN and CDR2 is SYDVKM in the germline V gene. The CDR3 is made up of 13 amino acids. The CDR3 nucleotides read TGTGCCAGCAGTGTTGTGGATGCGACTGAAGCTTTCTTT. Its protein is CASSVVDATEAFF.

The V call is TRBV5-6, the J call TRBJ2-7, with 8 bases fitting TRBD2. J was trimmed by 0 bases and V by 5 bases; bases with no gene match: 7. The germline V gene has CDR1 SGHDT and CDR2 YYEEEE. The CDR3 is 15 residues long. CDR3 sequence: CASSRGLVYSYEQYF. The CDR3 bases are TGTGCCAGCAGTCGGGGACTAGTCTACTCCTACGAGCAGTACTTC. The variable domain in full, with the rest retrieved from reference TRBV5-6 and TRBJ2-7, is DAGVTQSPTHLIKTRGQQVTLRCSPKSGHDTVSWYQQALGQGPQFIFQYYEEEERQRGNFPDRFSGHQFPNYSSELNVNALLLGDSALYLCASSRGLVYSYEQYFGPGTRLTVT.

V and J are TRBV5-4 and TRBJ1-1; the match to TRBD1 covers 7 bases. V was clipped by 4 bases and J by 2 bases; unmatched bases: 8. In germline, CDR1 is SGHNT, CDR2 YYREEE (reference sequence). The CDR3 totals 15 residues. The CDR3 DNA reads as TGTGCCAGCAGCCTAACGCAGGGGGGCAACACTGAAGCTTTCTTT. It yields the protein CASSLTQGGNTEAFF.